This TCR beta chain was observed in a study of CD8+ T cells in alopecia areata. The study team obtained lesional scalp punch biopsies and peripheral blood from alopecia areata patients. It was from PBMCs that CD4+ and CD8+ T cells were sorted. Reverse transcribed after extraction, RNA yielded cDNA as the sequencing template. TCRdb's copy holds only in-frame clones and misses some; the assay was immunoSEQ multiplex PCR. The sample has hundreds of thousands of clones; 67% are singletons. The CDR3 runs 12 residues. CDR1 is PRHDT, CDR2 FYEKMQ, per germline (reference sequence). V lost 3 bases and J lost 10, with 7 bases in between.

The sequencing used CD4+ T cells sorted from blood, collected at week 0. This TCR was recovered from a human donor with alopecia areata. The chain employs TRBV13 and TRBJ1-6; D remains unclear. CDR3 bases: TGTGCCAGCAGCTTTAAAGGGTCACCCCTCCACTTT. Protein sequence: CASSFKGSPLHF. The full variable domain, completed using reference TRBV13 and TRBJ1-6, is AAGVIQSPRHLIKEKRETATLKCYPIPRHDTVYWYQQGPGQDPQFLISFYEKMQSDKGSIPDRFSAQQFSDYHSELNMSSLELGDSALYFCASSFKGSPLHFGNGTRLTVT.